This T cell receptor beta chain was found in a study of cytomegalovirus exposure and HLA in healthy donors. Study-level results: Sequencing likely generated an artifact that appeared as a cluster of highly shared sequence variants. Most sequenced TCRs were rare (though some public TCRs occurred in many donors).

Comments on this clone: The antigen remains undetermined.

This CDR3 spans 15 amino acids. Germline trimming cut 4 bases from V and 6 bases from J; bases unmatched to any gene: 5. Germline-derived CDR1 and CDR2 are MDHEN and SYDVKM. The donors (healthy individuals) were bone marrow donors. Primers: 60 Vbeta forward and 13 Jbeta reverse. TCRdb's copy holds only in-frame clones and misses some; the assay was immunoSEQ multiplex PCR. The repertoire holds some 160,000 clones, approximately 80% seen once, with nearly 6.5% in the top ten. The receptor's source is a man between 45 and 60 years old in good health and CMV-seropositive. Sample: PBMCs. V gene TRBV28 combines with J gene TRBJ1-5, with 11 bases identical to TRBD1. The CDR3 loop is CASSSGQGVSQPQHF. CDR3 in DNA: TGTGCCAGCAGTTCGGGACAGGGGGTAAGTCAGCCCCAGCATTTT. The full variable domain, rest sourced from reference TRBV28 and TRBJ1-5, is DVKVTQSSRYLVKRTGEKVFLECVQDMDHENMFWYRQDPGLGLRLIYFSYDVKMKEKGDIPEGYSVSREKKERFSLILESASTNQTSMYLCASSSGQGVSQPQHFGDGTRLSIL.